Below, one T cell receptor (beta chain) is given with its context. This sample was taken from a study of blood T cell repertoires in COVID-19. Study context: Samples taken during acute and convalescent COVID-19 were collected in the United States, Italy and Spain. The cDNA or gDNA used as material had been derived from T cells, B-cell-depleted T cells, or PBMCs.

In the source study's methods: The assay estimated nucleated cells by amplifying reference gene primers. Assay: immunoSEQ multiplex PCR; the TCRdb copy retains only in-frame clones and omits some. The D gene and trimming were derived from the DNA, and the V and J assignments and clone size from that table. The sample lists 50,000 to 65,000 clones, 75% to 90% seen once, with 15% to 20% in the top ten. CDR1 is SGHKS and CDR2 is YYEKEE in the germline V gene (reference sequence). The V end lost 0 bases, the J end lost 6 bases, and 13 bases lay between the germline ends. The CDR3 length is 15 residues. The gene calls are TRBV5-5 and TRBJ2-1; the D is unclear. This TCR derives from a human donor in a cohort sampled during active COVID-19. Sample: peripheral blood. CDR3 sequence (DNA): TGTGCCAGCAGCTTGGCTTGGTTGGAGTCCAATGAGCAGTTCTTC. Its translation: CASSLAWLESNEQFF.